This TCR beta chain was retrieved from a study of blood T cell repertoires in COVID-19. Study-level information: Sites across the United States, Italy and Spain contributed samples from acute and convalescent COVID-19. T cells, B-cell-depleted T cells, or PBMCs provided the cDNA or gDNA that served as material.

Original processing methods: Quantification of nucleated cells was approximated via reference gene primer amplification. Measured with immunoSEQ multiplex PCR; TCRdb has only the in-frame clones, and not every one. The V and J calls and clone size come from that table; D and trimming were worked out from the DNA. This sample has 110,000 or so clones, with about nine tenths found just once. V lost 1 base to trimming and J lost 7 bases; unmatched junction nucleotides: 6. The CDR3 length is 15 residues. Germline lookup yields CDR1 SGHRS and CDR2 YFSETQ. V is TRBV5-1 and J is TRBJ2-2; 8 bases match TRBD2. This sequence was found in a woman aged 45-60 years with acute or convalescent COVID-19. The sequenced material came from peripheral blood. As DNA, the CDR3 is TGCGCCAGCAGCTTGTATGCGGGGGGCTTCGGGGAGCTGTTTTTT. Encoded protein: CASSLYAGGFGELFF.